This T cell receptor beta chain appears in the sequencing data of a study of CD8+ T cells in alopecia areata. Study information: Treated patients swallowed 5 to 10 mg of oral tofacitinib twice daily. Study conclusions and caveats: More clonal than normal scalp was lesional scalp, particularly alopecia totalis/universalis.

This CDR3 comprises 16 residues. The V and J ends lost 3 bases and 0 bases respectively, with 14 bases between them. Germline loops: CDR1 MNHEY, CDR2 SVGAGI. Peripheral blood and lesional scalp punch biopsies came from alopecia areata patients. The sorting of PBMCs gave CD4+ and CD8+ T cells. It was cDNA, reverse transcribed from extracted RNA, that served as the sequencing template. Assay used: immunoSEQ multiplex PCR; TCRdb lists only in-frame clones, some missing. Among roughly 150,000 clones listed, more than 40% were seen once. Worth noting for this clone: The antigen remains undetermined.

The chain recombines TRBV6-5 with TRBJ1-2; the D is unclear. The sequence was collected from a human donor with alopecia areata. Material: CD4+ T cells sorted from blood. The CDR3, as DNA: TGTGCCAGCAGTTATCTGAGGGCAGCGACTAACTATGGCTACACCTTC. Translation: CASSYLRAATNYGYTF.